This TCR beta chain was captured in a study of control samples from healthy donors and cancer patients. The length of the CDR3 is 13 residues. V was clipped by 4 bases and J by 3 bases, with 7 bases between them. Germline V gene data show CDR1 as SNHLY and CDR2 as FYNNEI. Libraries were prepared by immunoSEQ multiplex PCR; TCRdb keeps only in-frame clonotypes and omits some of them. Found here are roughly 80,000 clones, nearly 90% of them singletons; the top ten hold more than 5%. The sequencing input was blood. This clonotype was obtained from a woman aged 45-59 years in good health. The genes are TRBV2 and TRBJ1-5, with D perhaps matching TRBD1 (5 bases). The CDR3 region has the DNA TGTGCCAGCAGTGGGACACACAATCAGCCCCAGCATTTT. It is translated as CASSGTHNQPQHF.